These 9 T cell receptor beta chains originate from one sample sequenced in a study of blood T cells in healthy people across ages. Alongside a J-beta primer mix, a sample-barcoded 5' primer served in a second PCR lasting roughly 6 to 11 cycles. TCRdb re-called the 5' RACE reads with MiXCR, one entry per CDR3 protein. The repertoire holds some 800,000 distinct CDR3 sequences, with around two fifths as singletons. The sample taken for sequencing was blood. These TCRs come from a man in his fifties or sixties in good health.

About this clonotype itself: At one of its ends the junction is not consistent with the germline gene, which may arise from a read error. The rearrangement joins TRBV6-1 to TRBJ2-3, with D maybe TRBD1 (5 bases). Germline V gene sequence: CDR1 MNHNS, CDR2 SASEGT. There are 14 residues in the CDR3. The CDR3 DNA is TGTGCCACCCAGACAGATCCTTCAACAGATATGCAGTATTTT. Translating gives CATQTDPSTDMQYF.

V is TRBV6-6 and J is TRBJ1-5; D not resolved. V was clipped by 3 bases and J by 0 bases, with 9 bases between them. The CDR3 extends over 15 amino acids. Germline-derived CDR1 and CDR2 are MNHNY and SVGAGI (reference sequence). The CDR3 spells CASSYSESSNQPQHF. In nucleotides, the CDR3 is TGTGCCAGCAGTTATTCAGAGAGTAGCAATCAGCCCCAGCATTTT.

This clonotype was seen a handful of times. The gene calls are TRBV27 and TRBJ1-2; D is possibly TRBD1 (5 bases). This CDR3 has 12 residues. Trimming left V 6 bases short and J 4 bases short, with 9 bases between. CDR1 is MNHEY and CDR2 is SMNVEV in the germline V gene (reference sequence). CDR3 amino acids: CASSRGPYGYTF. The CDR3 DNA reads TGTGCCAGCAGCCGGGGACCCTATGGCTACACCTTC.

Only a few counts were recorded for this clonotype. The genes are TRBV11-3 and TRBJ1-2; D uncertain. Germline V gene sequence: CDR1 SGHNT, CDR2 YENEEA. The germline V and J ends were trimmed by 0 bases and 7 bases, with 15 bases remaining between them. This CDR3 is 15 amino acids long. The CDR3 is CASSLEEKDRGGYTF. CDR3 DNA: TGTGCCAGCAGCTTAGAAGAGAAGGACCGGGGTGGCTACACCTTC. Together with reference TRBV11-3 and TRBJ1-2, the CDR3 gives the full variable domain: EAGVVQSPRYKIIEKKQPVAFWCNPISGHNTLYWYLQNLGQGPELLIRYENEEAVDDSQLPKDRFSAERLKGVDSTLKIQPAELGDSAVYLCASSLEEKDRGGYTFGSGTRLTVV.

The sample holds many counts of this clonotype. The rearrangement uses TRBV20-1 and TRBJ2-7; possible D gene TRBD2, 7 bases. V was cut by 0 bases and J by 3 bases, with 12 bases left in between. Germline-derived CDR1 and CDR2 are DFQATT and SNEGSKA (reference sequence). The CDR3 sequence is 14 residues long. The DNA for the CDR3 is TGCAGTGCTAGAGAGCGGGGGCTAAGCTACGAGCAGTACTTC. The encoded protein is CSARERGLSYEQYF.

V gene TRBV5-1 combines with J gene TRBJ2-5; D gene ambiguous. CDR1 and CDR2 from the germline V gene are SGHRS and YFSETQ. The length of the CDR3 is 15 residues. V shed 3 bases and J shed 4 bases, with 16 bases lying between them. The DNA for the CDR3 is TGCGCCAGCAGCTCGGGCCGTGGCACGGGAGAGACCCAGTACTTC. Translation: CASSSGRGTGETQYF.

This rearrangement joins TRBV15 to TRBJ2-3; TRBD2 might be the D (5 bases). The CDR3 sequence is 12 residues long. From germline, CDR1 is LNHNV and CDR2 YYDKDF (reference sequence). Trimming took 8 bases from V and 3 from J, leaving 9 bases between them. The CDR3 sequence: CATLRGTDTQYF. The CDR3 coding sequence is TGTGCCACCCTACGGGGAACAGATACGCAGTATTTT.

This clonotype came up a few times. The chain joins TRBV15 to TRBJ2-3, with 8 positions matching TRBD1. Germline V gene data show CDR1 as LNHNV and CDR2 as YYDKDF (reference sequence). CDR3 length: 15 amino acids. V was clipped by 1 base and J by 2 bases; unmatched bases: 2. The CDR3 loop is CATSRGRGLTDTQYF. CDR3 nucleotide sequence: TGTGCCACCAGCAGAGGCAGGGGGCTCACAGATACGCAGTATTTT.

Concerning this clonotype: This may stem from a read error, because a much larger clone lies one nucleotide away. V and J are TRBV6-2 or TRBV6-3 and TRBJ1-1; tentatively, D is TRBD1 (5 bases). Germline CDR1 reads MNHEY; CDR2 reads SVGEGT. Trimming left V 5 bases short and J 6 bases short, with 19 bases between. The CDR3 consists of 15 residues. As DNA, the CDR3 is TGTGCCAGCAGTCCCCGAGGGGACCTTAACGCTGAAGCTTTCTTT. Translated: CASSPRGDLNAEAFF.